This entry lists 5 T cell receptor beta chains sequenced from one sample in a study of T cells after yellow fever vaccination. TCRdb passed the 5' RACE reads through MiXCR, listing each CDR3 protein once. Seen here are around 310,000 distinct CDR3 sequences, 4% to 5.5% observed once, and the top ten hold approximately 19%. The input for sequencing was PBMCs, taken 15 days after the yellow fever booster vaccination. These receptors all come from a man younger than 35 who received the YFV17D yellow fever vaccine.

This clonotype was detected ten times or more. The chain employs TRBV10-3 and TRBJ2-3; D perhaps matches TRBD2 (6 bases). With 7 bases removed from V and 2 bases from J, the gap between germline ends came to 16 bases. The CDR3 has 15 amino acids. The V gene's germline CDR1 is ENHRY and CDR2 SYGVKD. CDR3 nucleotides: TGTGCCATCAAGGGTAGACTAGAGTTCACAGATACGCAGTATTTT. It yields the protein CAIKGRLEFTDTQYF.

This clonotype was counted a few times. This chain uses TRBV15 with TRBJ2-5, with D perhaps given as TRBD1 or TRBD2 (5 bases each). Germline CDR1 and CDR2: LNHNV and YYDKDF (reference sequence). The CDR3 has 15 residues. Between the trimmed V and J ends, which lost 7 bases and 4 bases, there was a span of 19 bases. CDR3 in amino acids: CATNSRGAARETQYF. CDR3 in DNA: TGTGCCACCAACTCGAGAGGGGCGGCGAGAGAGACCCAGTACTTC.

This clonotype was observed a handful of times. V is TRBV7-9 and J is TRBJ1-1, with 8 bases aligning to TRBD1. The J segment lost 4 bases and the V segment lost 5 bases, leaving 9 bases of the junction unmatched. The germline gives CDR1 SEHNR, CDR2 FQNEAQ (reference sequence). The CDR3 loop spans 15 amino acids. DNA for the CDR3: TGTGCCAGCAGCATAACAGGGGGACAGGCCACTGAAGCTTTCTTT. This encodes CASSITGGQATEAFF.

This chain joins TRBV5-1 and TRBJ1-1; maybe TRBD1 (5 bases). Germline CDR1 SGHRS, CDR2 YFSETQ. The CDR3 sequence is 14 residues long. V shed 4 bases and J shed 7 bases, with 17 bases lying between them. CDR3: CASSADTTGIEAFF. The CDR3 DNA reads TGCGCCAGCAGCGCAGATACCACAGGTATTGAAGCTTTCTTT. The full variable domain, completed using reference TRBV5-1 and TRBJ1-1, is KAGVTQTPRYLIKTRGQQVTLSCSPISGHRSVSWYQQTPGQGLQFLFEYFSETQRNKGNFPGRFSGRQFSNSRSEMNVSTLELGDSALYLCASSADTTGIEAFFGQGTRLTVV.

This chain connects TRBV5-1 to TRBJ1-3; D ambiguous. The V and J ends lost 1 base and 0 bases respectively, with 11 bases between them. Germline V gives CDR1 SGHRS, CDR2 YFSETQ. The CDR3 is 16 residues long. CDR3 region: CASSLYPESSGNTIYF. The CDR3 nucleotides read TGCGCCAGCAGCTTGTATCCGGAGAGCTCTGGAAACACCATATATTTT.